The clone carrying this TCR beta chain was recorded many times. As yet, its antigen is unknown. This specimen comes from a study of neurological immune-mediated disorders. Study findings and constraints: HTLV-1-associated myelopathy ranked highest for TCR clonal expansion and multiple sclerosis lowest, beneath healthy controls.

Germline V gene lookup returns CDR1 LNHDA and CDR2 SQIVND (reference sequence). V lost 1 base and J lost 2, with 11 bases in between. The CDR3 spans 16 residues. The cDNA was generated through 5'RACE incorporating 10-nucleotide random UMIs. MiXCR, run by TCRdb on the 5' RACE reads, gives a single entry per CDR3 protein. The table records approximately 50,000 distinct CDR3 sequences, approximately 10% of them present only once. Sequenced: PBMCs. The J gene is TRBJ2-2, the V gene TRBV19, with D unresolved. This TCR was recovered from a man in his 70s with HTLV-1-associated myelopathy (HAM/TSP). CDR3 region: CASSIAPAANTGELFF. Here the CDR3 DNA reads TGTGCCAGTAGTATAGCCCCCGCGGCAAACACCGGGGAGCTGTTTTTT.